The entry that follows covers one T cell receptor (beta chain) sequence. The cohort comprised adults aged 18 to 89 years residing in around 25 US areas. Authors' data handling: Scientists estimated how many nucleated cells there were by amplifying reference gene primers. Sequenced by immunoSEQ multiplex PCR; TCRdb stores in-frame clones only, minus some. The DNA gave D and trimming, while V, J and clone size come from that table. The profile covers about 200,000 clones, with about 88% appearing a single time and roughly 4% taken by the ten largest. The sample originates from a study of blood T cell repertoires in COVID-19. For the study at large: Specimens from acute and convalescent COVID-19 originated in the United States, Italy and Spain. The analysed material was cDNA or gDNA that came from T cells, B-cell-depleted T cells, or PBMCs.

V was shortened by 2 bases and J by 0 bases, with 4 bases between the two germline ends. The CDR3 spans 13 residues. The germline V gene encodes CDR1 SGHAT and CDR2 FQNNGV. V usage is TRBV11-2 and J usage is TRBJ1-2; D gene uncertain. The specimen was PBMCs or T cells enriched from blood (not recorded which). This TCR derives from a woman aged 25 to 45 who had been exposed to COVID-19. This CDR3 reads CASSLQANYGYTF. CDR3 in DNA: TGTGCCAGCAGCTTACAGGCTAACTATGGCTACACCTTC.